Following are 26 T cell receptor beta chains from one sample sequenced in a study of OX40 agonist ivuxolimab in advanced cancers. Measured with immunoSEQ multiplex PCR; TCRdb has only the in-frame clones, and not every one. Of fewer than 90,000 clones detected, around nine tenths appear once; the ten largest clones hold 0.24%. Source: CD4+ or CD8+ T cells sorted from blood, taken in a trial of the OX40 agonist ivuxolimab. The receptor set was obtained from an adult with an advanced solid tumor such as melanoma, head and neck, liver or kidney cancer.

The chain's CDR3 is CASRLGTSGSLTRDTQYF. CDR3 sequence (DNA): TGTGCCAGCAGGCTCGGGACTAGCGGGAGCTTAACAAGGGATACGCAGTATTTT. This rearrangement joins TRBV27 to TRBJ2-3; 14 nucleotides match TRBD2. The V gene end was trimmed by 6 bases and the J gene end by 6 bases; junction bases not matched to a gene: 14. This CDR3 has 18 amino acids. Germline values: CDR1 MNHEY, CDR2 SMNVEV (reference sequence).

This clone was detected once. J is TRBJ1-1 and V is TRBV28; D remains ambiguous. This CDR3 is built from 13 residues. The V gene's germline CDR1 is MDHEN and CDR2 SYDVKM. With 8 bases removed from V and 1 base from J, the gap between germline ends came to 11 bases. The CDR3 here is CASRYSWNTEAFF. CDR3 DNA sequence: TGTGCCAGCCGATATAGTTGGAACACTGAAGCTTTCTTT.

V gene TRBV4-3 combines with J gene TRBJ2-1; maybe TRBD2 (6 bases). CDR1 and CDR2 from the germline V gene are LGHNA and YSLEER. This CDR3 comprises 16 residues. V was shortened by 0 bases and J by 0 bases, with 9 bases between the two germline ends. CDR3 coding DNA: TGCGCCAGCAGCCAAGAGCGGGACTTCTCCTACAATGAGCAGTTCTTC. Protein sequence: CASSQERDFSYNEQFF.

V usage is TRBV7-2 and J usage is TRBJ2-7; either TRBD1 or TRBD2 may supply D (5 bases each). The CDR3 sequence is 14 residues long. V lost 8 bases to trimming and J lost 2 bases, with 16 bases between them. Per the germline V gene, CDR1 is SGHTA and CDR2 is FQGNSA. The CDR3 spells CASSRQGETYEQYF. For the CDR3, the DNA is TGTGCCAGCTCCCGTCAGGGAGAAACCTACGAGCAGTACTTC.

The chain has TRBV6-4 and TRBJ2-1; 8 positions agree with TRBD1. Germline V lookup: CDR1 MRHNA, CDR2 SNTAGT. The CDR3 consists of 17 residues. The junction had 7 bases not matched to a gene; V was cut back by 3 bases and J by 0 bases. CDR3 residues: CASSEDAQGASYNEQFF. As DNA, the CDR3 is TGTGCCAGCAGTGAAGATGCCCAGGGGGCCTCCTACAATGAGCAGTTCTTC.

The rearrangement links TRBV7-2 to TRBJ1-1; D possibly corresponds to TRBD1 (5 bases). CDR1 is SGHTA and CDR2 is FQGNSA in the germline V gene. V lost 4 bases and J lost 5, with 17 bases in between. CDR3 length: 15 residues. CDR3: CASSSYSGGITEAFF. CDR3 bases: TGTGCCAGCAGCTCATATTCTGGGGGGATTACTGAAGCTTTCTTT.

This clone was seen just once. This chain connects TRBV7-8 to TRBJ1-5; 8 nucleotides line up with TRBD1. With 2 bases clipped from V and 2 bases from J, the junction kept 5 bases outside the gene matches. CDR1 SGHVS and CDR2 FQNEAQ come from the germline V gene. This CDR3 contains 16 residues. The CDR3 is CASSLYTGGGNQPQHF. Written as DNA, the CDR3 is TGTGCCAGCAGCTTATATACAGGGGGAGGCAATCAGCCCCAGCATTTT.

J is TRBJ2-2 and V is TRBV7-7, with 13 bases that match TRBD2. The CDR3 consists of 18 residues. J lost 1 base, V lost 1 base, and 3 bases had no gene match. Germline V CDR1 and CDR2: SSHAT, FNYEAQ (reference sequence). CDR3 in DNA: TGTGCCAGCAGCTTAGTCGGGACTAGCGGGAAGAACACCGGGGAGCTGTTTTTT. The encoded protein is CASSLVGTSGKNTGELFF.

The genes are TRBV6-1 and TRBJ2-4; D unclear. Per germline, CDR1 MNHNS and CDR2 SASEGT. V lost 0 bases to trimming and J lost 0 bases, with 6 bases between them. The CDR3 spans 15 residues. The CDR3 loop is CASSEASIAKNIQYF. The CDR3 bases are TGTGCCAGCAGTGAAGCTTCGATAGCCAAAAACATTCAGTACTTC.

The gene calls are TRBV5-1 and TRBJ2-3; 7 positions match TRBD2. The length of the CDR3 is 14 residues. V gave up 0 bases and J gave up 4 bases; unmatched junction bases: 2. Germline lookup yields CDR1 SGHRS and CDR2 YFSETQ. CDR3 residues: CASSLGTRADTQYF. In DNA form, the CDR3 reads TGCGCCAGCAGCTTGGGGACTAGAGCAGATACGCAGTATTTT.

V usage is TRBV10-1 and J usage is TRBJ2-7; 7 nucleotides agree with TRBD1. Germline V gives CDR1 WNHNN, CDR2 SYGVQD (reference sequence). V trimming: 4 bases; J trimming: 2 bases; junction bases outside the gene matches: 5. This CDR3 contains 14 residues. CDR3 in DNA: TGCGCCAGCAGTGTACGACAGGGAGCCTACGAGCAGTACTTC. Its translation is CASSVRQGAYEQYF.

This chain uses TRBV30 with TRBJ1-2; the match to TRBD1 covers 7 bases. Germline V CDR1 and CDR2: GTSNPN, SVGIG (reference sequence). This CDR3 spans 16 amino acids. The V and J ends lost 0 bases and 2 bases, in that order; junction bases with no gene match: 9. CDR3 loop: CAWSVQGQEINYGYTF. The CDR3, as DNA: TGTGCCTGGAGTGTACAGGGGCAGGAGATAAACTATGGCTACACCTTC. The full variable domain, in which reference TRBV30 and TRBJ1-2 provide the parts outside the CDR3, is SQTIHQWPATLVQPVGSPLSLECTVEGTSNPNLYWYRQAAGRGLQLLFYSVGIGQISSEVPQNLSASRPQDRQFILSSKKLLLSDSGFYLCAWSVQGQEINYGYTFGSGTRLTVV.

The chain carries TRBV2 and TRBJ2-1; 7 nucleotides match TRBD2. The CDR3 is 19 amino acids. V was pared by 0 bases and J by 9 bases, with 20 bases of the junction left unmatched. Germline CDR1 SNHLY, CDR2 FYNNEI. The DNA for the CDR3 is TGTGCCAGCAGTGAAGCGCCATCTGTGGGTCGGGCGGGAGAGAGTGAGCAGTTCTTC. Translation gives CASSEAPSVGRAGESEQFF.

The chain employs TRBV11-1 and TRBJ2-1; D is uncertain. Trimming left V 3 bases short and J 7 bases short, with 10 bases between. This CDR3 is 13 amino acids long. Germline values: CDR1 SGHAT, CDR2 FQDESV (reference sequence). The CDR3 DNA reads TGTGCCAGCAGCTTGGATCAGACTAATGAGCAGTTCTTC. Its translation: CASSLDQTNEQFF.

The chain is built from TRBV9 and TRBJ2-1; TRBD2 matches 11 bases. Trimming cost V 0 bases and J 8 bases; bases outside gene matches: 13. The CDR3 consists of 18 residues. The germline gives CDR1 SGDLS, CDR2 YYNGEE. CDR3 region: CASSVGSASGRIVYEQFF. CDR3 DNA sequence: TGTGCCAGCAGCGTAGGATCGGCTAGCGGGAGGATCGTCTATGAGCAGTTCTTC.

This rearrangement joins TRBV2 to TRBJ2-7; D might be TRBD2 (5 bases). There are 15 residues in the CDR3. Trimming took 6 bases from V and 0 from J, leaving 15 bases between them. Germline assignment: CDR1 SNHLY and CDR2 FYNNEI. CDR3: CASSRPVGGSYEQYF. The CDR3 bases are TGTGCCAGCAGCAGACCGGTCGGAGGCTCCTACGAGCAGTACTTC.

The chain uses TRBV7-2 and TRBJ2-7, with D unclear. Germline V gives CDR1 SGHTA, CDR2 FQGNSA. This CDR3 is built from 11 residues. V was trimmed by 5 bases and J by 2 bases, leaving 4 bases between them. CDR3 protein: CASSPAYEQYF. The CDR3 DNA is TGTGCCAGCAGCCCAGCCTACGAGCAGTACTTC.

This clone has just a few counts. The gene calls are TRBV11-2 and TRBJ1-1; D is unresolved. Germline-derived CDR1 and CDR2 are SGHAT and FQNNGV. Trimming removed 1 base at V and 5 bases at J, with 8 bases between. The CDR3 extends over 13 amino acids. The CDR3, as DNA: TGTGCCAGCAGCTTAGTGGCCCCAACTGAAGCTTTCTTT. Translating gives CASSLVAPTEAFF.

The J gene is TRBJ1-3, the V gene TRBV11-2; TRBD1 agrees at 8 bases. The CDR3 consists of 17 residues. Losses at the gene ends were 0 bases for V and 3 bases for J; bases not matched to a gene: 7. In germline, CDR1 is SGHAT, CDR2 FQNNGV. The CDR3 bases are TGTGCCAGCAGCTTAGAGATCAGCAGGGGGCTTGGAAACACCATATATTTT. Translation gives CASSLEISRGLGNTIYF.

In this sample, this clone turned up once. The chain couples TRBV4-3 to TRBJ2-1, with 7 bases fitting TRBD2. This CDR3 has 14 residues. Germline values: CDR1 LGHNA, CDR2 YSLEER. The J segment lost 6 bases and the V segment lost 0 bases, leaving 2 bases of the junction unmatched. The CDR3 sequence is CASSQEGGSNEQFF. As DNA, the CDR3 is TGCGCCAGCAGCCAAGAGGGCGGGAGCAATGAGCAGTTCTTC.

V and J are TRBV28 and TRBJ2-7, with D maybe TRBD1 (6 bases). CDR3 length: 13 residues. Trimming took off 5 bases at V and 2 bases at J, with 10 bases between the two ends. Germline V gene data show CDR1 as MDHEN and CDR2 as SYDVKM. CDR3 sequence reads: CASSPGTTYEQYF. CDR3 bases: TGTGCCAGCAGTCCAGGGACAACCTACGAGCAGTACTTC.

A few counts support this clone. The chain uses TRBV2 and TRBJ2-4; 8 nucleotides agree with TRBD1. From germline, CDR1 is SNHLY and CDR2 FYNNEI. The CDR3 runs 17 residues. V trimming: 3 bases; J trimming: 0 bases; junction bases outside the gene matches: 7. Here the CDR3 reads CASSDGTGLLAKNIQYF. The DNA of the CDR3 is TGTGCCAGCAGTGACGGGACAGGTCTACTAGCCAAAAACATTCAGTACTTC.

In DNA, the CDR3 is TGCGCCAGCAGCCGGACAGGGGGCTCCGGGGAAAAACTGTTTTTT. This gives the protein CASSRTGGSGEKLFF. The chain has TRBV5-1 and TRBJ1-4; 11 bases align to TRBD1. The ends lost 4 bases at V and 8 bases at J; junction bases unmatched: 7. Germline V gives CDR1 SGHRS, CDR2 YFSETQ. The CDR3 loop spans 15 amino acids. Based on the CDR3 plus reference TRBV5-1 and TRBJ1-4, the full variable domain is KAGVTQTPRYLIKTRGQQVTLSCSPISGHRSVSWYQQTPGQGLQFLFEYFSETQRNKGNFPGRFSGRQFSNSRSEMNVSTLELGDSALYLCASSRTGGSGEKLFFGSGTQLSVL.

The chain combines TRBV11-3 with TRBJ2-7; 7 nucleotides match TRBD2. The CDR3 has 15 amino acids. V dropped 0 bases and J dropped 2; count of bases not matched to a gene: 4. Looked up from germline, CDR1 is SGHNT and CDR2 is YENEEA. CDR3: CASSLEGGGPYEQYF. CDR3 sequence (DNA): TGTGCCAGCAGCTTAGAGGGCGGGGGTCCCTACGAGCAGTACTTC.

V usage is TRBV5-1 and J usage is TRBJ2-3, with D possibly being TRBD1 (6 bases). The CDR3 is 14 amino acids. V lost 5 bases and J lost 0, with 10 bases in between. Germline loops: CDR1 SGHRS, CDR2 YFSETQ. The CDR3 loop reads CASRTGESTDTQYF. The DNA of the CDR3 is TGCGCCAGCAGGACAGGCGAGAGCACAGATACGCAGTATTTT.

The rearrangement joins TRBV4-1 to TRBJ1-3; D gene uncertain. Deletions cut 6 bases from V and 1 base from J, with 16 bases between. Germline CDR1 MGHRA, CDR2 YSYEKL. CDR3 length: 16 amino acids. The CDR3 reads CASSRDVATSGNTIYF. In DNA, the CDR3 is TGCGCCAGCAGTCGAGATGTGGCGACGTCTGGAAACACCATATATTTT.